The 26 T cell receptor beta chains below were found in one sample sequenced in a study of cytomegalovirus exposure and HLA in healthy donors. Both 60 Vbeta primers and 13 Jbeta primers went into the PCR. Sequencing used immunoSEQ multiplex PCR; TCRdb keeps in-frame clones, though not all of them. The data show 50,000 to 70,000 clones, 60% to 80% seen once. Sequencing was carried out using PBMCs. These TCRs come from a female donor in good health and CMV-seronegative.

This clone showed up just a few times. The rearrangement joins TRBV18 to TRBJ2-7, with 7 nucleotides matching TRBD1. The J segment lost 0 bases and the V segment lost 3 bases, leaving 5 bases of the junction unmatched. From germline, CDR1 is KGHSH and CDR2 LQKENI. This CDR3 region has 15 residues. DNA for the CDR3: TGTGCCAGCTCACCGGGACAGCAGAACTCCTACGAGCAGTACTTC. As protein: CASSPGQQNSYEQYF.

This sequence joins TRBV9 and TRBJ2-7; TRBD2 matches at 10 bases. In germline, CDR1 is SGDLS, CDR2 YYNGEE. There are 15 residues in the CDR3. Trimming removed 3 bases from V and 2 bases from J; junction bases left unmatched: 5. The CDR3: CASSGGLADTYEQYF. As DNA, the CDR3 is TGTGCCAGCAGCGGCGGACTAGCGGATACCTACGAGCAGTACTTC.

This clone was picked up one time. The rearrangement joins TRBV6-5 to TRBJ2-7; D call uncertain. The CDR3 extends over 14 amino acids. V gave up 2 bases and J gave up 3 bases, with 11 bases separating them. Looked up from germline, CDR1 is MNHEY and CDR2 is SVGAGI. CDR3 in amino acids: CASSYQNPSYEQYF. In nucleotides, the CDR3 is TGTGCCAGCAGTTACCAAAATCCCAGCTACGAGCAGTACTTC.

The V and J genes are TRBV5-1 and TRBJ2-7; 8 bases map to TRBD1. The V gene's germline CDR1 is SGHRS and CDR2 YFSETQ. The J segment lost 5 bases and the V segment lost 2 bases, leaving 9 bases of the junction unmatched. The CDR3 is 15 amino acids. Here the CDR3 DNA reads TGCGCCAGCAGCTTATTTTCAGGGGGCTTCAACGAGCAGTACTTC. Protein product: CASSLFSGGFNEQYF.

This clone has only a few counts. The V and J genes are TRBV28 and TRBJ2-7; D might be TRBD1 (6 bases). Germline assignment: CDR1 MDHEN and CDR2 SYDVKM. V was pared by 7 bases and J by 1 base, with 11 bases between. The length of the CDR3 is 13 residues. CDR3 sequence: CASITGRSYEQYF. DNA of the CDR3: TGTGCCAGCATAACAGGGCGGTCCTACGAGCAGTACTTC.

The chain employs TRBV9 and TRBJ2-5, with D tentatively TRBD1 (5 bases). The better agreement between TRBJ2-7 and the DNA end casts doubt on the J call. CDR1 is SGDLS and CDR2 is YYNGEE in the germline V gene. The CDR3 covers 13 residues. CDR3 coding DNA: TGTGCCAGCAGCGCAGGGCATGCCTACGAGCAGTACTTC. It yields the protein CASSAGHAYEQYF.

The chain carries TRBV19 and TRBJ1-1; no definite D call. V lost 3 bases to trimming and J lost 7 bases, with 12 bases between them. Germline loops: CDR1 LNHDA, CDR2 SQIVND (reference sequence). The CDR3 is 13 residues long. CDR3 coding DNA: TGTGCCAGTAGTATGAATCTGAACGGTGAAGCTTTCTTT. This gives the protein CASSMNLNGEAFF.

V gene TRBV2 combines with J gene TRBJ2-3, with 9 bases lining up with TRBD2. The CDR3 runs to 17 residues. Germline CDR1 reads SNHLY; CDR2 reads FYNNEI. V shed 4 bases, J shed 6 bases, and the junction held 14 bases outside the gene matches. The CDR3 DNA sequence: TGTGCCAGCAGTGCCGGGACTAGCTCCCCGGATGGGGATACGCAGTATTTT. This gives the protein CASSAGTSSPDGDTQYF.

V gene TRBV28 combines with J gene TRBJ2-5, with 8 positions matching TRBD2. With 6 bases clipped from V and 2 bases from J, the junction kept 5 bases outside the gene matches. From germline, CDR1 is MDHEN and CDR2 SYDVKM. The CDR3 consists of 14 residues. CDR3 in amino acids: CASSHGLAQETQYF. The CDR3 DNA reads TGTGCCAGCAGCCACGGACTAGCTCAAGAGACCCAGTACTTC.

The V gene is TRBV6-1, the J gene TRBJ1-5; TRBD1 matches at 8 bases. CDR3 length: 13 residues. V shed 8 bases and J 4 bases; nucleotides not matched to a gene: 4. Germline V gene data show CDR1 as MNHNS and CDR2 as SASEGT. The DNA for the CDR3 is TGTGCCAGCCGACAGGGGACTAATCAGCCCCAGCATTTT. Translation gives CASRQGTNQPQHF.

The CDR3 spells CASSLGGITYEQYF. The CDR3 DNA is TGTGCCAGCAGTTTAGGGGGGATCACTTACGAGCAGTACTTC. The chain recombines TRBV27 with TRBJ2-7, with D possibly matching TRBD2 (6 bases). Germline V lookup: CDR1 MNHEY, CDR2 SMNVEV (reference sequence). The V end was cut by 2 bases, the J end by 4 bases, with 12 bases between. This CDR3 spans 14 amino acids.

For the CDR3, the DNA is TGCAGTGCCGGGGGGTCAGATACGCAGTATTTT. As protein: CSAGGSDTQYF. The chain carries TRBV20-1 and TRBJ2-3; 7 nucleotides align to TRBD2. V lost 6 bases to trimming and J lost 4 bases; unmatched junction nucleotides: 1. This CDR3 has 11 amino acids. CDR1 is DFQATT and CDR2 is SNEGSKA in the germline V gene (reference sequence).

V is TRBV7-2 and J is TRBJ1-1, with D perhaps TRBD1 (5 bases). V dropped 5 bases and J dropped 0 bases, with 19 bases sitting between them. This CDR3 is 17 amino acids long. Germline V gives CDR1 SGHTA, CDR2 FQGNSA. The CDR3 sequence is CASSAKTVLRMNTEAFF. The DNA of the CDR3 is TGTGCCAGCAGCGCTAAGACAGTCTTGCGAATGAACACTGAAGCTTTCTTT.

CDR3 loop: CAWSALGGGTEAFF. CDR3 sequence (DNA): TGTGCCTGGAGCGCTCTGGGGGGTGGGACTGAAGCTTTCTTT. The chain links TRBV30 to TRBJ1-1; perhaps TRBD1 as D (5 bases). Looked up from germline, CDR1 is GTSNPN and CDR2 is SVGIG (reference sequence). Trimming pared 3 bases from V and 5 bases from J, leaving 16 bases between. The CDR3 is 14 residues long.

The chain combines TRBV18 with TRBJ2-7; TRBD2 might be the D (6 bases). Germline V gene lookup returns CDR1 KGHSH and CDR2 LQKENI. This CDR3 has 15 residues. V was clipped by 3 bases and J by 4 bases, with 16 bases between them. The CDR3 loop reads CASSPTTGGGYEQYF. The CDR3 DNA is TGTGCCAGCTCACCGACTACTGGGGGAGGATACGAGCAGTACTTC. The full variable domain, rest sourced from reference TRBV18 and TRBJ2-7, is NAGVMQNPRHLVRRRGQEARLRCSPMKGHSHVYWYRQLPEEGLKFMVYLQKENIIDESGMPKERFSAEFPKEGPSILRIQQVVRGDSAAYFCASSPTTGGGYEQYFGPGTRLTVT.

The chain combines TRBV15 with TRBJ2-1; TRBD1 matches at 11 bases. The junction had 7 bases not matched to a gene; V was cut back by 1 base and J by 8 bases. Germline V gene lookup returns CDR1 LNHNV and CDR2 YYDKDF (reference sequence). The CDR3 has 16 residues. CDR3 in DNA: TGTGCCACCAGCAGAGCGCCGGGACAGGGGGAGGATGAGCAGTTCTTC. Translation: CATSRAPGQGEDEQFF.

The rearrangement links TRBV7-9 to TRBJ2-7, with 8 bases that match TRBD1. Germline lookup yields CDR1 SEHNR and CDR2 FQNEAQ (reference sequence). This CDR3 is built from 14 residues. V was pared by 5 bases and J by 6 bases, with 9 bases of the junction left unmatched. CDR3: CASSTLTGDSEQYF. For the CDR3, the DNA is TGTGCCAGCAGCACATTGACAGGGGACTCCGAGCAGTACTTC.

This clone was recorded a few times. The J gene is TRBJ2-1, the V gene TRBV27, with 8 bases fitting TRBD1. The CDR3 runs to 15 residues. The junction had 5 bases not matched to a gene; V was cut back by 4 bases and J by 3 bases. Germline-derived CDR1 and CDR2 are MNHEY and SMNVEV (reference sequence). The CDR3 DNA follows: TGTGCCAGCAGTTCCCGGACAGGGAGCTACAATGAGCAGTTCTTC. It specifies CASSSRTGSYNEQFF.

The rearrangement uses TRBV7-3 and TRBJ2-3; D unresolved. The V gene lost 3 bases and the J gene lost 1 base, with 5 bases spanning the gap. The CDR3 extends over 13 amino acids. Germline CDR1 reads SGHTA; CDR2 reads FQGTGA. CDR3 sequence reads: CASSFGGTDTQYF. CDR3 in DNA: TGTGCCAGCAGCTTCGGTGGCACAGATACGCAGTATTTT.

The rearrangement joins TRBV18 to TRBJ1-5; perhaps TRBD1 as D (5 bases). Trimming took off 5 bases at V and 7 bases at J, with 21 bases between the two ends. The V gene's germline CDR1 is KGHSH and CDR2 LQKENI. CDR3 length: 16 residues. CDR3 in amino acids: CASSGSVGAVKQPQHF. The CDR3 nucleotides read TGTGCCAGCTCAGGATCCGTAGGGGCGGTAAAGCAGCCCCAGCATTTT. The full variable domain, in which reference TRBV18 and TRBJ1-5 provide the parts outside the CDR3, is NAGVMQNPRHLVRRRGQEARLRCSPMKGHSHVYWYRQLPEEGLKFMVYLQKENIIDESGMPKERFSAEFPKEGPSILRIQQVVRGDSAAYFCASSGSVGAVKQPQHFGDGTRLSIL.

CDR3 DNA: TGCGCCAGCAGCTTGGGAGTGGGACAGGGGATTCAAGAGACCCAGTACTTC. Amino acids: CASSLGVGQGIQETQYF. This rearrangement joins TRBV5-1 to TRBJ2-5, with 10 bases lining up with TRBD1. V was clipped by 0 bases and J by 2 bases; unmatched bases: 7. The V gene's germline CDR1 is SGHRS and CDR2 YFSETQ. CDR3 length equals 17 residues.

Comments on this clone: One base away lies a much larger clone, so this may be a sequencing read error. This sample also contains other DNA sequences that code for the same CDR3. The rearrangement joins TRBV2 to TRBJ2-1; D uncertain. Germline-derived CDR1 and CDR2 are SNHLY and FYNNEI. CDR3 size: 11 residues. V lost 6 bases, J lost 4 bases, and 4 bases lay in between. This CDR3 reads CASSLYNEQFF. CDR3 sequence (DNA): TGTGCCAGCAGCCTATACAATGAGCAGTTCTTC.

The chain couples TRBV27 to TRBJ2-7; D perhaps matches TRBD1 (6 bases). The germline V gene encodes CDR1 MNHEY and CDR2 SMNVEV (reference sequence). The CDR3 loop spans 12 amino acids. Trimming took 3 bases from V and 5 from J, leaving 8 bases between them. The CDR3 region is CASSFEGDEQYF. CDR3 sequence (DNA): TGTGCCAGCAGTTTTGAGGGGGACGAGCAGTACTTC.

DNA of the CDR3: TGTGCCAGCAGCCGCAGTGGAGATCAGCCCCAGCATTTT. This encodes CASSRSGDQPQHF. The chain recombines TRBV6-6 with TRBJ1-5; D uncertain. The CDR3 totals 13 residues. CDR1 is MNHNY, CDR2 SVGAGI, per germline (reference sequence). Trimming left V 6 bases short and J 5 bases short, with 11 bases between.

V gene TRBV6-5 combines with J gene TRBJ2-7; 7 nucleotides agree with TRBD1. The CDR3 loop spans 14 amino acids. Trimming took 10 bases from V and 2 from J; bases not matched to a gene: 11. Germline CDR1 is MNHEY and CDR2 is SVGAGI. CDR3 amino acids: CATSRTGGTYEQYF. CDR3 nucleotides: TGTGCCACATCTCGGACAGGTGGGACCTACGAGCAGTACTTC.

This chain joins TRBV6-1 and TRBJ2-7; possible D gene TRBD1, 5 bases. CDR1 is MNHNS, CDR2 SASEGT, per germline. Trimming removed 2 bases at V and 0 bases at J, with 20 bases between. The CDR3 is 18 amino acids. The chain's CDR3 is CASSERGGWAYSSYEQYF. DNA for the CDR3: TGTGCCAGCAGTGAAAGGGGTGGGTGGGCCTATAGCTCCTACGAGCAGTACTTC.